This T cell receptor beta chain was captured in a study of T cells in Graves' hyperthyroidism and ophthalmopathy. Trimming removed 2 bases at V and 1 base at J, with 15 bases between. CDR1 and CDR2 from the germline V gene are DFQATT and SNEGSKA (reference sequence). This CDR3 is 16 amino acids long. Study-level points and caveats: Using 13 V-J features, a model discriminated ophthalmopathy from stable hyperthyroidism. Researchers found most expanded thyroid clonotypes above 0.001 in blood as well.

Amplified TCR beta CDR3 regions came from RNA transcripts. With the HTBI primer set, the TCR CDR3 went through a first round of RT-PCR. In TCRdb, the multiplex PCR reads were re-called with MiXCR into one record per CDR3 protein. The profile shows around 600,000 distinct CDR3 sequences, 13% to 15% of them singletons. This clonotype turned up a few times. Its antigen is not identified. The source of this sequence is a woman in her forties or fifties with Graves' ophthalmopathy. The chain joins TRBV20-1 to TRBJ1-3; D uncertain. Sequencing used blood. Here the CDR3 reads CSARRPDPLSGNTIYF. The DNA of the CDR3 is TGCAGTGCTAGAAGACCAGACCCTCTATCTGGAAACACCATATATTTT.